This TCR beta chain emerged from a study of Graves' ophthalmopathy and Graves' hyperthyroidism. Germline trimming cut 1 base from V and 2 bases from J; bases unmatched to any gene: 7. The CDR3 runs 16 residues. Germline CDR1 reads MNHEY; CDR2 reads SVGEGT. This clonotype has more than one count but fewer than ten. The sequenced template was RNA, covering the TCR beta CDR3 region. Second-round multiplex PCR came after first-round RT-PCR with HTBI primers. TCRdb independently ran MiXCR on the multiplex PCR reads; one entry per CDR3 protein. This table holds about 210,000 distinct CDR3 sequences, over 25% found once.

V is TRBV6-2 or TRBV6-3 and J is TRBJ2-5; 7 bases are shared with TRBD2. Specimen: peripheral blood. This clonotype originated in a man aged 50 to 59 with Graves' ophthalmopathy. The CDR3 loop is CASSYFLQREQETQYF. CDR3 bases: TGTGCCAGCAGTTACTTCCTTCAGCGGGAACAAGAGACCCAGTACTTC.